This T cell receptor (beta chain) was found in a study of tumor-infiltrating lymphocytes in primary liver carcinoma. Study-level information: There were tumors of stage T1-T3 N0M0, each 4.2 to 10 cm across.

This clonotype was detected a few times. Its antigen is as yet unknown. The junction departs from germline at one end; a sequencing error may be responsible. Study-wide results and limits: Present in all five tumor regions were only about 8-24% of the top clones. Pairs comparing tumor with adjacent tissue or blood overlapped less than pairs drawn from tumor regions. Tumor specimens were characterized by a significantly higher top-250-clone fraction than blood (p = 0.039).

The input was 400 to 500 ng total RNA; TCR beta cDNA was made from it with a constant-region primer. The TCR beta library was amplified through three nested multiplex PCR rounds in a modified ARM-PCR procedure. From the multiplex PCR reads, TCRdb called clonotypes with MiXCR, one entry per CDR3 protein. The data show under 200,000 distinct CDR3 sequences, with around 85% seen just once and 15% to 20% held by the top ten. Investigators took RNA and DNA out together from roughly 20-30 mg of unsorted bulk tissue. Material: tumor tissue from primary liver carcinoma. The TCR sequence derives from a man between 40 and 49 years old with primary liver carcinoma and hepatitis B virus infection.

This CDR3 reads CTSSAVAGCVNNEQFF. The CDR3, as DNA: TGTACCAGTAGTGCCGTAGCGGGATGTGTAAACAATGAGCAGTTCTTC. The rearrangement joins TRBV14 to TRBJ2-1; 8 positions agree with TRBD2. The CDR3 runs 16 residues. Germline loops: CDR1 SGHDN, CDR2 FVKESK.